Listed below are T cell receptor beta chains from one sample, sequenced in a study of Tregs in tolerant kidney transplant recipients. TCRdb's copy holds only in-frame clones and misses some; the assay was immunoSEQ multiplex PCR. The sample consists of about 110,000 clones, around 89% of them appearing once. Specimen: CD4+ T cells from blood, collected before the transplant. These receptors were taken from a human donor who received a combined kidney and bone marrow transplant. CDR3s include the opening cysteine and the closing phenylalanine or tryptophan. D genes are given only for firm matches. The size of a clone is reported for some rows only, either as once, few or many, or as a class for expanded clones.

d_gene: TRBD1; j_gene: TRBJ2-5; v_gene: TRBV10-2; abundance: .; CDR3nt: TGCGCCAGCAGTGAGTTTGGGACAGCGGAGACCCAGTACTTC; CDR3aa: CASSEFGTAETQYF
d_gene: TRBD1; j_gene: TRBJ1-1; v_gene: TRBV5-1; abundance: .; CDR3nt: TGCGCCAGCAGCTTGGGGTACAGGGGAACTGAAGCTTTCTTT; CDR3aa: CASSLGYRGTEAFF
d_gene: .; j_gene: TRBJ1-2; v_gene: TRBV6-5; abundance: .; CDR3nt: TGTGCCAGCAGAAGGGGTAACTATGGCTACACCTTC; CDR3aa: CASRRGNYGYTF
d_gene: .; j_gene: TRBJ2-7; v_gene: TRBV10-3; abundance: .; CDR3nt: TGTGCCATCAGTGAGTCTGGGGCGGTCACCTACGAGCAGTACTTC; CDR3aa: CAISESGAVTYEQYF
d_gene: TRBD2; j_gene: TRBJ2-2; v_gene: TRBV5-1; abundance: once; CDR3nt: TGCGCCAGCAGCTTGGGTAGCGGGGGGCCGAACACCGGGGAGCTGTTTTTT; CDR3aa: CASSLGSGGPNTGELFF
d_gene: TRBD2; j_gene: TRBJ2-7; v_gene: TRBV11-2; abundance: .; CDR3nt: TGTGCCAGCAGCTGGATAGCGGGGGCCCCCTACGAGCAGTACTTC; CDR3aa: CASSWIAGAPYEQYF
d_gene: .; j_gene: TRBJ1-4; v_gene: TRBV5-1; abundance: .; CDR3nt: TGCGCCAGCAGCTCCCGGCGGGGGGAAAAACTGTTTTTT; CDR3aa: CASSSRRGEKLFF
d_gene: .; j_gene: TRBJ1-1; v_gene: TRBV6-1; abundance: .; CDR3nt: TGTGCCAGCAGTGATCGGGGGTTCACTGAAGCTTTCTTT; CDR3aa: CASSDRGFTEAFF
d_gene: .; j_gene: TRBJ2-5; v_gene: TRBV25-1; abundance: .; CDR3nt: TGTGCCAGCAGTGAATATACGGGTTTAGGTGAGACCCAGTACTTC; CDR3aa: CASSEYTGLGETQYF
d_gene: TRBD1; j_gene: TRBJ2-3; v_gene: TRBV5-1; abundance: .; CDR3nt: TGCGCCAGCAGCTTCGAGGGGGCGAAGGCAGATACGCAGTATTTT; CDR3aa: CASSFEGAKADTQYF
d_gene: .; j_gene: TRBJ1-2; v_gene: TRBV5-1; abundance: .; CDR3nt: TGCGCCAGCAGCTGGGAGGGTAACTATGGCTACACCTTC; CDR3aa: CASSWEGNYGYTF
d_gene: TRBD2; j_gene: TRBJ2-7; v_gene: TRBV10-3; abundance: .; CDR3nt: TGTGCCATCAGTGAGTCGTCGGGTAGCGGGGGGGCCAACGAGCAGTACTTC; CDR3aa: CAISESSGSGGANEQYF
d_gene: .; j_gene: TRBJ2-1; v_gene: TRBV7-8; abundance: once; CDR3nt: TGTGCCAGCACCTCGAGATGGTCCAATGAGCAGTTCTTC; CDR3aa: CASTSRWSNEQFF
d_gene: .; j_gene: TRBJ2-5; v_gene: TRBV10-3; abundance: .; CDR3nt: TGTGCCATCAGCCGGGACTTTCAAGAGACCCAGTACTTC; CDR3aa: CAISRDFQETQYF
d_gene: TRBD1; j_gene: TRBJ2-7; v_gene: TRBV2; abundance: .; CDR3nt: TGTGCCAGCAGTGGACAGGGGGGCCGGTACGAGCAGTACTTC; CDR3aa: CASSGQGGRYEQYF
d_gene: TRBD1; j_gene: TRBJ2-7; v_gene: TRBV7-9; abundance: .; CDR3nt: TGTGCCAGCAGCTACGGGCCTAGGGACAGGGGAACCTACGAGCAGTACTTC; CDR3aa: CASSYGPRDRGTYEQYF
d_gene: .; j_gene: TRBJ1-2; v_gene: TRBV2; abundance: few; CDR3nt: TGTGCCAGCGTGACATCCTTTGGCTACACCTTC; CDR3aa: CASVTSFGYTF
d_gene: TRBD2; j_gene: TRBJ2-1; v_gene: TRBV7-2; abundance: .; CDR3nt: TGTGCCAGCAGCTTATTAGTGGGGGGGTCTGCTGAGCAGTTCTTC; CDR3aa: CASSLLVGGSAEQFF
d_gene: TRBD1; j_gene: TRBJ2-7; v_gene: TRBV11-2; abundance: .; CDR3nt: TGTGCCAGCAGCTTCCGGACAGGGTGGGCCTACGAGCAGTACTTC; CDR3aa: CASSFRTGWAYEQYF
d_gene: .; j_gene: TRBJ2-7; v_gene: TRBV30; abundance: .; CDR3nt: TGTGCCTGGAGTGTATTGTGTAGGTCTAGTGGGTCCTACGAGCAGTACTTC; CDR3aa: CAWSVLCRSSGSYEQYF
d_gene: .; j_gene: TRBJ2-2; v_gene: TRBV6-5; abundance: .; CDR3nt: TGTGCCAGCAGTTACGGGTCAGGGCCGAACACCGGGGAGCTGTTTTTT; CDR3aa: CASSYGSGPNTGELFF
d_gene: TRBD2; j_gene: TRBJ2-1; v_gene: TRBV5-1; abundance: .; CDR3nt: TGCGCCAGCAGCCCCGGACTAGCGGGAGATGAGCAGTTCTTC; CDR3aa: CASSPGLAGDEQFF
d_gene: TRBD1; j_gene: TRBJ2-7; v_gene: TRBV5-6; abundance: .; CDR3nt: TGTGCCAGCAGCTTGCCGGGACAGGGAAGACACGAGCAGTACTTC; CDR3aa: CASSLPGQGRHEQYF
d_gene: TRBD2; j_gene: TRBJ2-1; v_gene: TRBV5-1; abundance: .; CDR3nt: TGCGCTTCAAGGGGGAGCGGGGGGTCCTACAATGAGCAGTTCTTC; CDR3aa: CASRGSGGSYNEQFF
d_gene: .; j_gene: TRBJ1-3; v_gene: TRBV28; abundance: .; CDR3nt: TGTGCCAGCAGTTTAACCCCAGGCTCTGGAAACACCATATATTTT; CDR3aa: CASSLTPGSGNTIYF
d_gene: .; j_gene: TRBJ1-3; v_gene: TRBV2; abundance: .; CDR3nt: TGTGCCAGCAGGGACAGCGCTGGAAACACCATATATTTT; CDR3aa: CASRDSAGNTIYF
d_gene: .; j_gene: TRBJ2-5; v_gene: TRBV5-1; abundance: .; CDR3nt: TGCGCCAGCAGCATGTCACCGGGCCAAGAGACCCAGTACTTC; CDR3aa: CASSMSPGQETQYF
d_gene: TRBD1; j_gene: TRBJ1-1; v_gene: TRBV27; abundance: .; CDR3nt: TGTGCCAGCAGTAACCGACAGGGGGGTCGCGGCACTGAAGCTTTCTTT; CDR3aa: CASSNRQGGRGTEAFF